This TCR beta chain was found in a study of regulatory and conventional T cells in RAG deficiency. Study results and caveats: In Omenn syndrome, Treg and Tconv repertoires overlapped >90%.

The sorted regulatory T cells were CD4+, CD25-high and CD127-low, with genomic DNA sequenced. Sequencing used immunoSEQ multiplex PCR; TCRdb keeps in-frame clones, though not all of them. This table holds tens of thousands of clones, approximately 90% found once. This clone was picked up one time. Its antigen remains unknown. The CDR3 consists of 13 residues. V gave up 1 base and J gave up 4 bases, with 6 bases separating them. In germline, CDR1 is SGHNT, CDR2 YYREEE (reference sequence). The same specimen was also included in a second study, on regulatory T cells. From that second work: Primers: 52 TRBV forward and 13 TRBJ reverse. Patient repertoires had restricted TRB V-J pairs and skewed V and J usage, most in Tregs.

This TCR derives from a human donor in good health. The chain carries TRBV5-4 and TRBJ1-5, with D hard to call. The material sequenced was Tregs sorted from blood. The CDR3 spells CASSLSSNQPQHF. The DNA for the CDR3 is TGTGCCAGCAGCTTGTCCAGTAATCAGCCCCAGCATTTT.